Shown below are 6 T cell receptor beta chains from a single sample sequenced in a study of breast tumors, draining lymph nodes, adjacent tissues. Axillary draining lymph nodes of breast cancer patients supplied the node samples. One entry per CDR3 protein, called by TCRdb with MiXCR from the multiplex PCR reads. The sample records about 230,000 distinct CDR3 sequences, around 32% being singletons. The material sequenced was axillary lymph node tissue. These receptors all come from a female donor with breast cancer. Some clones in this sample may be carry-over from other donors' samples.

The chain employs TRBV20-1 and TRBJ1-6, with TRBD1 matching over 10 bases. The trim removed 5 bases at V and 13 bases at J, leaving 14 bases unmatched. From germline, CDR1 is DFQATT and CDR2 SNEGSKA (reference sequence). CDR3 length equals 15 residues. CDR3 loop: CSAPAGQGDNQPLHF. CDR3 nucleotides: TGCAGTGCTCCAGCCGGACAGGGGGACAATCAGCCCCTCCACTTT.

In this sample, this clonotype turned up many times. V usage is TRBV15 and J usage is TRBJ2-1; D possibly corresponds to TRBD2 (6 bases). In germline, CDR1 is LNHNV, CDR2 YYDKDF (reference sequence). This CDR3 region has 14 residues. Trimming took off 0 bases at V and 16 bases at J, with 19 bases between the two ends. CDR3 sequence: CATSRDSSGTPGFF. The CDR3 bases are TGTGCCACCAGCAGAGATTCGTCAGGGACTCCCGGTTTCTTC. Combining the CDR3 with reference TRBV15 and TRBJ2-1 gives the whole variable domain DAMVIQNPRYQVTQFGKPVTLSCSQTLNHNVMYWYQQKSSQAPKLLFHYYDKDFNNEADTPDNFQSRRPNTSFCFLDIRSPGLGDTAMYLCATSRDSSGTPGFFGPGTRLTVL.

The V call is TRBV5-1, the J call TRBJ1-1; D may be TRBD1 (5 bases). The germline V gene encodes CDR1 SGHRS and CDR2 YFSETQ. V was cut by 0 bases and J by 5 bases, with 17 bases left in between. The CDR3 is 16 residues long. The CDR3 sequence is CASSLAVSTGQTEAFF. The CDR3 DNA sequence: TGCGCCAGCAGCTTGGCCGTTTCCACAGGCCAAACTGAAGCTTTCTTT.

Many counts were recorded for this clonotype. One end of the junction is discordant with germline, which a read error may explain. The chain has TRBV7-9 and TRBJ2-7, with D possibly being TRBD2 (5 bases). CDR1 and CDR2 (germline): SEHNR, FQNEAQ (reference sequence). The CDR3 runs 15 residues. CDR3 in DNA: TGTGCCAGCAGCTTAGCTGGTGGGAGAGCCTACGAGCAGTGCTTC. It specifies CASSLAGGRAYEQCF.

The J gene is TRBJ1-2, the V gene TRBV24-1; D call uncertain. The V gene's germline CDR1 is KGHDR and CDR2 SFDVKD. V was cut by 4 bases and J by 12 bases, with 14 bases left in between. This CDR3 is built from 12 residues. Here the CDR3 reads CATSDPQAGNTF. The CDR3 DNA reads TGTGCCACCAGTGACCCCCAGGCAGGAAACACCTTC.

This clonotype was counted ten times or more. The genes are TRBV7-8 and TRBJ2-1, with D perhaps assigned TRBD1 or TRBD2 (5 bases each). This CDR3 has 14 amino acids. V gave up 5 bases and J gave up 7 bases, with 15 bases separating them. The germline V gene encodes CDR1 SGHVS and CDR2 FQNEAQ. In DNA form, the CDR3 reads TGTGCCAGCAGCCGAAGGGACCTAGGGAATGAGCAGTTCTTC. Its translation: CASSRRDLGNEQFF.